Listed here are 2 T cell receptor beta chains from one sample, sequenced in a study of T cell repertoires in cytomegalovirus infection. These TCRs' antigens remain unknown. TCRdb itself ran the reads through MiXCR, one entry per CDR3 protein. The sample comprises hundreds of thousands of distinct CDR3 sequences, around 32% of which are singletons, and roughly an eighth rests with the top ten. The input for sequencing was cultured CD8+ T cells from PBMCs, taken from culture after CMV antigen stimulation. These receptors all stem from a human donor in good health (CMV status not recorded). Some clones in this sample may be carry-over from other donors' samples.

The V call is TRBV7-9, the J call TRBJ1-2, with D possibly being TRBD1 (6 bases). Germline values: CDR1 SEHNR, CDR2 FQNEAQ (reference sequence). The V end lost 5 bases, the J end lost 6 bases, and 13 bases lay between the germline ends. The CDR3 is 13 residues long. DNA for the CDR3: TGTGCCAGCAGCGTGGCAGGGGAAGATGGCTACACCTTC. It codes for CASSVAGEDGYTF. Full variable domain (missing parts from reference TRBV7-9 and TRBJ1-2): DTGVSQNPRHKITKRGQNVTFRCDPISEHNRLYWYRQTLGQGPEFLTYFQNEAQLEKSRLLSDRFSAERPKGSFSTLEIQRTEQGDSAMYLCASSVAGEDGYTFGSGTRLTVV.

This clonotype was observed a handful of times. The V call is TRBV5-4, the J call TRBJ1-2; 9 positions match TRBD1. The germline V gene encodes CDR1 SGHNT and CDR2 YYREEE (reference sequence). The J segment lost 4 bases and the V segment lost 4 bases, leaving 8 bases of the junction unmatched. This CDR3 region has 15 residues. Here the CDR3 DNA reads TGTGCCAGCAGCGCACGGGACAGGGTCTTCTATGGCTACACCTTC. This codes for CASSARDRVFYGYTF.